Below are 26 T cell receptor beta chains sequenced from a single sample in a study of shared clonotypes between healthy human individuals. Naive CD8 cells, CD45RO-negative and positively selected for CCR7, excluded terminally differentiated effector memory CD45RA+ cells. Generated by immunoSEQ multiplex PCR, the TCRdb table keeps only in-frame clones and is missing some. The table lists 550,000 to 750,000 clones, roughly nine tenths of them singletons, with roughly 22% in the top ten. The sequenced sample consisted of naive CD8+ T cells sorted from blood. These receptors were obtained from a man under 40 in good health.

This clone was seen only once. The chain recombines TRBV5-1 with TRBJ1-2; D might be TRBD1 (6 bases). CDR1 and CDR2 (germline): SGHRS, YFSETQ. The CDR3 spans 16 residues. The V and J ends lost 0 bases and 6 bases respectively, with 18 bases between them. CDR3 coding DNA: TGCGCCAGCAGCTTGGATCTCCTAGGGGGATCAAATGGCTACACCTTC. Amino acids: CASSLDLLGGSNGYTF.

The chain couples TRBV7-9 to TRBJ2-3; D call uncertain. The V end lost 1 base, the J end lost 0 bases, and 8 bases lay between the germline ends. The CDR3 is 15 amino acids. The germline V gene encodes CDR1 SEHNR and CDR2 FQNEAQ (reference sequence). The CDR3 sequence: CASSLERSSTDTQYF. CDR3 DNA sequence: TGTGCCAGCAGCTTAGAGAGGTCTAGCACAGATACGCAGTATTTT.

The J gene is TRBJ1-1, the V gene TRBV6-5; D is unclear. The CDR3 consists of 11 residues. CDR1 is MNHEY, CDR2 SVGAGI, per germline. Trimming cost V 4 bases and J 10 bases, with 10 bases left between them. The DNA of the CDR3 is TGTGCCAGCAGTTTCCCAGGACGAGCTTTCTTT. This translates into CASSFPGRAFF.

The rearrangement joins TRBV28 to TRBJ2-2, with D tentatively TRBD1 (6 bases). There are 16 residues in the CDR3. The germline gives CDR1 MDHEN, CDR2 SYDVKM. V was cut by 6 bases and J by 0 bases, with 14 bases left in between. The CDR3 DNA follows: TGTGCCAGCAGGCCCGGGACAAATGCGAACACCGGGGAGCTGTTTTTT. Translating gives CASRPGTNANTGELFF.

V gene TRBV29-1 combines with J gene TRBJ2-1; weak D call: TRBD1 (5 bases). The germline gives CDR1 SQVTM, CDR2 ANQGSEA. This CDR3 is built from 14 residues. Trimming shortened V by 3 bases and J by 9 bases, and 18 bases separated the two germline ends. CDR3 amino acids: CSVEQGRVSGEQFF. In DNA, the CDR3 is TGCAGCGTTGAGCAGGGCAGGGTTTCAGGTGAGCAGTTCTTC.

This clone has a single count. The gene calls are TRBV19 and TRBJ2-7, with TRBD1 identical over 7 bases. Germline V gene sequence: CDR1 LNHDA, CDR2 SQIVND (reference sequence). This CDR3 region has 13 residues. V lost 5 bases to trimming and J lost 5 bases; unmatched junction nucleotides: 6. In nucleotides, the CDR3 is TGTGCCAGTAGTCTCGACAGGGCTAACGAGCAGTACTTC. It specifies CASSLDRANEQYF.

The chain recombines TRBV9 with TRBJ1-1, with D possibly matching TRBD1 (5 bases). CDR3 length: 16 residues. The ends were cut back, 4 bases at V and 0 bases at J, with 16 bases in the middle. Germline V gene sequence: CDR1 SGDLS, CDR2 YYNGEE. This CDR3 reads CASSFQGLDLNTEAFF. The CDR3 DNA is TGTGCCAGCAGCTTTCAGGGTTTGGACTTGAACACTGAAGCTTTCTTT.

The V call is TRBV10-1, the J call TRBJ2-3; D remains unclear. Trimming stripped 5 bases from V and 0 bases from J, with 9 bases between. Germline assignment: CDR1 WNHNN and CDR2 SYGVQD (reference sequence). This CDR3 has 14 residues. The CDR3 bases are TGCGCCAGCAGTTCAGCGACCAGCACAGATACGCAGTATTTT. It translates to CASSSATSTDTQYF.

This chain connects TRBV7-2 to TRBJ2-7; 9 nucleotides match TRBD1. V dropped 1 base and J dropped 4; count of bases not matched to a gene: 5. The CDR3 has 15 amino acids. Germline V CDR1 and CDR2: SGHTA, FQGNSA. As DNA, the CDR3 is TGTGCCAGCAGCTTAGTAGGGACAGGGTTTTACGAGCAGTACTTC. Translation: CASSLVGTGFYEQYF.

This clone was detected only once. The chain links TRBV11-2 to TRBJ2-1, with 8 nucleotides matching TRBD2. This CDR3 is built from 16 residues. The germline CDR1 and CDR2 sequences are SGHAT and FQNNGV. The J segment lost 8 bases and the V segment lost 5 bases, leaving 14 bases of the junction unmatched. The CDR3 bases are TGTGCCAGCAGCCCCGGACAGCGGGGGAGAATCCATGAGCAGTTCTTC. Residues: CASSPGQRGRIHEQFF.

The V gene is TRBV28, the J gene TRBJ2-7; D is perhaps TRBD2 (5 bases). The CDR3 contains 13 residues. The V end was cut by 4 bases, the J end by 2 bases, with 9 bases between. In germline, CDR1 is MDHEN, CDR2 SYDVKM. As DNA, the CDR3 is TGTGCCAGCAGTTGGGAGAGACCCTACGAGCAGTACTTC. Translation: CASSWERPYEQYF. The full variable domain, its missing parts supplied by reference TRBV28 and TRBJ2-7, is DVKVTQSSRYLVKRTGEKVFLECVQDMDHENMFWYRQDPGLGLRLIYFSYDVKMKEKGDIPEGYSVSREKKERFSLILESASTNQTSMYLCASSWERPYEQYFGPGTRLTVT.

CDR3 sequence: CGGTGETYEQYF. The CDR3 DNA reads TGTGGCGGGACAGGAGAGACCTACGAGCAGTACTTC. The chain combines TRBV2 with TRBJ2-7, with TRBD1 identical over 8 bases. Germline values: CDR1 SNHLY, CDR2 FYNNEI. This CDR3 contains 12 residues.

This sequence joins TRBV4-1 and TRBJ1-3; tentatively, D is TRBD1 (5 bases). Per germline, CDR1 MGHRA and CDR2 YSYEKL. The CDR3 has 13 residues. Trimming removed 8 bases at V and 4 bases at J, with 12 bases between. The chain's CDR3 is CASGRGRGNTIYF. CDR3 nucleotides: TGCGCCAGCGGGCGGGGCAGGGGAAACACCATATATTTT.

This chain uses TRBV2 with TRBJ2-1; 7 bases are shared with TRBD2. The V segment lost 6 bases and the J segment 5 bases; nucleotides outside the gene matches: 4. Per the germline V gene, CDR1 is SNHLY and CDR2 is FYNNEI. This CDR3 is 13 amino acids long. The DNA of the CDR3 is TGTGCCAGCAGGACTAGCTATAACAATGAGCAGTTCTTC. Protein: CASRTSYNNEQFF.

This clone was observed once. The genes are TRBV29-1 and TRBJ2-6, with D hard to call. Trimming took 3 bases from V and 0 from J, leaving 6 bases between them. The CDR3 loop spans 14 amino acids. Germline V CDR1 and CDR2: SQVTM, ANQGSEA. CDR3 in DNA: TGCAGCGTTGAGGATTTCTCTGGGGCCAACGTCCTGACTTTC. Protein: CSVEDFSGANVLTF.

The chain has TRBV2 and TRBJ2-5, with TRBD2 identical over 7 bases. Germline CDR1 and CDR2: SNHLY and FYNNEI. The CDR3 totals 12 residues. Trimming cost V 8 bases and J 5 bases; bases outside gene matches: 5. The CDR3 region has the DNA TGTGCCAGCGTGGGGGGGTTCGAGACCCAGTACTTC. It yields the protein CASVGGFETQYF.

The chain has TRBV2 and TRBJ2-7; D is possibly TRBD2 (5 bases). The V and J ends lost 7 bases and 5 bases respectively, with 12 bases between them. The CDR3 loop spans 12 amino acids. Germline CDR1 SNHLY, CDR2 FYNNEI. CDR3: CASIRGNNEQYF. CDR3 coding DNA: TGTGCCAGCATTCGGGGTAACAACGAGCAGTACTTC.

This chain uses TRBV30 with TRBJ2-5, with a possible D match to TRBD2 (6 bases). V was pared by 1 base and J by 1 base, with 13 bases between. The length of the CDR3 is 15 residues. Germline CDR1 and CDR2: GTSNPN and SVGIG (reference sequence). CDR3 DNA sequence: TGTGCCTGGAGTGCTACCGGGAGCCCCCAAGAGACCCAGTACTTC. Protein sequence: CAWSATGSPQETQYF.

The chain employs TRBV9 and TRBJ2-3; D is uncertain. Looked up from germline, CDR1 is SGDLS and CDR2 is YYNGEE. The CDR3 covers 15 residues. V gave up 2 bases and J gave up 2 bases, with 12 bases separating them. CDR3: CASSVGSVFTDTQYF. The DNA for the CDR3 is TGTGCCAGCAGCGTCGGGTCGGTGTTCACAGATACGCAGTATTTT.

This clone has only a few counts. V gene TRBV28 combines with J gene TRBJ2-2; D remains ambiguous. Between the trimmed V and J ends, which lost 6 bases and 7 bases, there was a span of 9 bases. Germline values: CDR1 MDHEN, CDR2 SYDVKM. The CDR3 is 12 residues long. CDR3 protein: CASSPLGGELFF. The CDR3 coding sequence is TGTGCCAGCAGCCCACTGGGCGGGGAGCTGTTTTTT.

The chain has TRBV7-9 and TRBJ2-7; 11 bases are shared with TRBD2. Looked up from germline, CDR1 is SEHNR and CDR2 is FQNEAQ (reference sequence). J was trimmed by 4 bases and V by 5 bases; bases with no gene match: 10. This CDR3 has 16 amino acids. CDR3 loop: CASSRPPGTSGYEQYF. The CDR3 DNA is TGTGCCAGCAGCAGACCCCCCGGGACTAGCGGTTACGAGCAGTACTTC.

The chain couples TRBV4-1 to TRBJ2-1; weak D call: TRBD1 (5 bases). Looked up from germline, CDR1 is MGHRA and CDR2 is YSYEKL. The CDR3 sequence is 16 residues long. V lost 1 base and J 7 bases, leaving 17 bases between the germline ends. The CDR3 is CASSQVGLEGANEQFF. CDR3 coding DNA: TGCGCCAGCAGCCAAGTAGGCCTAGAAGGGGCAAATGAGCAGTTCTTC.

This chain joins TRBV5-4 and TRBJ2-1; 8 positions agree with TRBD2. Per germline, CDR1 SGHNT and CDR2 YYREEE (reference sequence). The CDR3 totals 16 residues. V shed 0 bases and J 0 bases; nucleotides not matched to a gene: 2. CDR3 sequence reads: CASSLEREFSYNEQFF. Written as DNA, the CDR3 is TGTGCCAGCAGCTTGGAGCGGGAGTTCTCCTACAATGAGCAGTTCTTC.

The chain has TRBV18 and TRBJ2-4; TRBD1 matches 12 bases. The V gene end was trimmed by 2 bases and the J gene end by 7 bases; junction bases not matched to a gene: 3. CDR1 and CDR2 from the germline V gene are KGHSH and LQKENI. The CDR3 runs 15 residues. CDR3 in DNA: TGTGCCAGCTCACCAAGGGACAGGGGGCATAACATTCAGTACTTC. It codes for CASSPRDRGHNIQYF.

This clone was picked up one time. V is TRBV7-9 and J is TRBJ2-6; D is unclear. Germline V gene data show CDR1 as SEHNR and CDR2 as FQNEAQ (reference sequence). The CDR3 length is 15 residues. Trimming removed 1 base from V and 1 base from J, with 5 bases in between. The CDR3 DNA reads TGTGCCAGCAGCTTAGTCCTATCTGGGGCCAACGTCCTGACTTTC. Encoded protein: CASSLVLSGANVLTF. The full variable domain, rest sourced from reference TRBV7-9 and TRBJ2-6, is DTGVSQNPRHKITKRGQNVTFRCDPISEHNRLYWYRQTLGQGPEFLTYFQNEAQLEKSRLLSDRFSAERPKGSFSTLEIQRTEQGDSAMYLCASSLVLSGANVLTFGAGSRLTVL.

This CDR3 reads CASDTSGRAGNEQFF. DNA for the CDR3: TGTGCCAGTGATACTAGCGGGAGGGCCGGGAATGAGCAGTTCTTC. The chain combines TRBV19 with TRBJ2-1, with 13 positions matching TRBD2. There are 15 residues in the CDR3. Germline trimming cut 8 bases from V and 7 bases from J; bases unmatched to any gene: 8. CDR1 and CDR2 (germline): LNHDA, SQIVND (reference sequence).